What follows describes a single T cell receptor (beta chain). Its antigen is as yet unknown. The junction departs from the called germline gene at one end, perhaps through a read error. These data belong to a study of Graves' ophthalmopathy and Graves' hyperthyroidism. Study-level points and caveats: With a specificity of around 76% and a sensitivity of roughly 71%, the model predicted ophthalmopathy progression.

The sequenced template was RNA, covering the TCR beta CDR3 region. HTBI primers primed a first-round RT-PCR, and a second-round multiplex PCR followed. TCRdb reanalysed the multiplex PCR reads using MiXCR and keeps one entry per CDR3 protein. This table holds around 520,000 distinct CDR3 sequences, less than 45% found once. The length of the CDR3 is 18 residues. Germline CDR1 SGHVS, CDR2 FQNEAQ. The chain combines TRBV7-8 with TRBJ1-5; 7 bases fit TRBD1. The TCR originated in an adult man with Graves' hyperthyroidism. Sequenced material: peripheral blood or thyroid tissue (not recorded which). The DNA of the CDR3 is TGTGCCAGCAGCCTCGAAGGGCCAGGGGGACCCTACAATGAGCCCCAGCATTTT. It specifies CASSLEGPGGPYNEPQHF.